This T cell receptor beta chain was found in a study of blood T cell repertoires in COVID-19. Across the whole study: The United States, Italy and Spain were the sources of the acute and convalescent COVID-19 samples. T cells, B-cell-depleted T cells, or PBMCs supplied cDNA or gDNA.

The length of the CDR3 is 14 residues. The germline V and J ends were trimmed by 7 bases and 6 bases, with 17 bases remaining between them. CDR1 and CDR2 (germline): MNHEY, SVGAGI. Original analysis: The assay estimated nucleated cells by amplifying reference gene primers. Data came from immunoSEQ multiplex PCR; TCRdb stores just in-frame clones and leaves some out. V and J calls and clone size are copied from that table; D and trimming were computed from the DNA. The sample includes roughly 290,000 clones, around 89% of them seen just once. Material: peripheral blood. The gene calls are TRBV6-5 and TRBJ2-3, with D uncertain. This receptor was taken from a woman aged 55-75 years with acute or convalescent COVID-19. The CDR3 DNA follows: TGTGCCAGCACCCCCCCGCGGTACTCCGATACGCAGTATTTT. Its translation is CASTPPRYSDTQYF.